A selection of T cell receptor beta chains follows, all from one sample in a study of vaccination effects on CD4 cells after COVID-19. What these receptors recognize is not known. Sequenced by immunoSEQ multiplex PCR; TCRdb stores in-frame clones only, minus some. The sample has 30,000 to 45,000 clones; about 78% are singletons. Sequenced here: CD4+ T cells from PBMCs cultured with HCoV-NL63 spike peptides, sampled before COVID-19 vaccination. Receptor source: a human donor who had a prior SARS-CoV-2 infection. The CDR3 runs from the conserved cysteine through the conserved F or W. D genes are given only for firm matches. Only part of the rows carry a size: once, few, many, or a class if the clone is expanded.

j_call	v_call	d_call	clone_size	cdr3_aa	cdr3_nt
TRBJ2-2	TRBV11-3	TRBD1	medium-sized	CASSLRTGGDTGELFF	TGTGCCAGCAGCCTAAGGACAGGGGGCGACACCGGGGAGCTGTTTTTT
TRBJ1-2	TRBV27	TRBD1	once	CASGTSGGYGYTF	TGTGCCAGCGGTACATCAGGGGGCTATGGCTACACCTTC
TRBJ2-3	TRBV5-1	.	.	CASSLGHPSTDTQYF	TGCGCCAGCAGCTTGGGACACCCTAGCACAGATACGCAGTATTTT
TRBJ2-5	TRBV5-1	.	large	CASSLGLDVETQYF	TGCGCCAGCAGCTTGGGACTAGATGTGGAGACCCAGTACTTC
TRBJ2-1	TRBV7-3	TRBD1	.	CASSLRPGQYNEQFF	TGTGCCAGCAGCTTAAGACCGGGACAGTACAATGAGCAGTTCTTC
TRBJ2-7	TRBV5-6	.	.	CASSLTSTYEQYF	TGTGCCAGCAGCCTAACTAGCACCTACGAGCAGTACTTC
TRBJ2-7	TRBV6-1	.	once	CASSELTSTTHF	TGTGCCAGCAGTGAATTAACGTCTACCACCCACTTC
TRBJ2-7	TRBV9	.	.	CASSVEGTFGSQQYF	TGTGCCAGCAGCGTAGAGGGGACATTTGGGTCTCAGCAGTACTTC
TRBJ2-1	TRBV4-3	TRBD1	.	CASSRGTGEYNEQFF	TGCGCCAGCAGCCGCGGGACAGGGGAGTACAATGAGCAGTTCTTC
TRBJ1-3	TRBV7-9	.	.	CASSLGDGNTIYF	TGTGCCAGCAGCTTAGGTGATGGAAACACCATATATTTT
TRBJ1-2	TRBV3-1/TRBV3-2	.	.	CASSQLGGEEGVGGYTF	TGTGCCAGCAGCCAATTAGGAGGCGAGGAGGGGGTTGGAGGCTACACCTTC
TRBJ2-5	TRBV5-1	.	.	CASSLTDTETQYF	TGCGCCAGCAGCTTGACAGATACAGAGACCCAGTACTTC
TRBJ2-7	TRBV11-3	.	once	CASSPLEVREQYF	TGTGCCAGCAGCCCTCTCGAGGTGCGGGAGCAGTACTTC
TRBJ1-1	TRBV6-1	.	.	CASSEIFVGHSGAEAFF	TGTGCCAGCAGTGAAATATTTGTCGGACACTCAGGAGCTGAAGCTTTCTTT
TRBJ1-3	TRBV18	.	.	CASSPTGTSNSGNTIYF	TGTGCCAGCTCACCAACCGGGACGTCGAACTCTGGAAACACCATATATTTT
TRBJ1-2	TRBV18	TRBD1	.	CASSPRNRGRNYGYTF	TGTGCCAGCTCACCACGTAACAGGGGGCGAAACTATGGCTACACCTTC
TRBJ1-4	TRBV6-5	TRBD1	.	CASGGQGAYEKLFF	TGTGCCAGCGGGGGACAGGGGGCGTACGAAAAACTGTTTTTT
TRBJ2-3	TRBV2	.	.	CASSLGLGWVTTDTQYF	TGTGCCAGCAGTTTGGGATTGGGTTGGGTCACGACAGATACGCAGTATTTT
TRBJ1-2	TRBV11-3	.	.	CASSSGAYGYTF	TGTGCCAGCAGCTCGGGGGCCTATGGCTACACCTTC
TRBJ2-3	TRBV9	TRBD2	.	CASGPFASGGLVTQYF	TGTGCCAGCGGTCCCTTCGCGAGCGGGGGGCTGGTTACGCAGTATTTT
TRBJ2-2	TRBV7-3	TRBD2	.	CASSTSGTSTGELFF	TGTGCCAGCAGCACATCCGGGACTAGCACCGGGGAGCTGTTTTTT
TRBJ2-5	TRBV12-3/TRBV12-4	.	.	CASSLNQETQYF	TGTGCCAGCAGTCTCAACCAAGAGACCCAGTACTTC
TRBJ1-1	TRBV6-5	.	.	CASSYGTDTEAFF	TGTGCCAGCAGTTACGGTACAGACACTGAAGCTTTCTTT
TRBJ2-7	TRBV5-1	TRBD2	.	CASSLGLAGQVYEQYF	TGCGCCAGCAGCTTGGGACTAGCGGGGCAAGTCTACGAGCAGTACTTC
TRBJ2-5	TRBV18	TRBD2	few	CASSPPSSGTSGETQYF	TGTGCCAGCTCACCACCTTCCTCCGGGACTAGTGGGGAGACCCAGTACTTC
TRBJ2-2	TRBV13	TRBD2	.	CASSLYGGARGELFF	TGTGCCAGCAGCTTATACGGGGGGGCCCGCGGGGAGCTGTTTTTT
TRBJ1-1	TRBV5-1	TRBD1	.	CASSLGGDSVMAFF	TGCGCCAGCAGCTTAGGTGGGGACAGTGTGATGGCTTTCTTT